The TCR beta chain under discussion was sequenced for a study of vaccination and CD4 T cells after COVID-19. The wider study: Post-vaccination specimens were collected at a median of roughly 65 days following dose two (range 14 to 241).

As for treatment: approximately nine-day PBMC culture with coronavirus spike peptide pools or control peptides (ViraFEST assay). The study sequenced cultured CD4+ T cell DNA using the Oncomine TCR Beta short-read assay. It was cultured CD4+ T cells from which genomic DNA was extracted. TCRdb redid the calling of the PCR reads with MiXCR, one entry per CDR3 protein. Found here are several thousand distinct CDR3 sequences, roughly 70% of them singletons; the top ten hold around 45%. The V gene's germline CDR1 is MNHNS and CDR2 SASEGT. Losses at the gene ends were 6 bases for V and 8 bases for J; bases not matched to a gene: 10. This CDR3 is 14 amino acids long. Comment on this clonotype: Its target is unknown.

Sequenced: CD4+ T cells from blood, cultured in vitro. The clonotype originates from a human donor who had recovered from COVID-19. The chain joins TRBV6-1 to TRBJ1-1, with 9 bases lining up with TRBD1. CDR3 in amino acids: CASRTTGGAFEAFF. Written as DNA, the CDR3 is TGTGCCAGCAGGACTACAGGGGGCGCCTTCGAAGCTTTCTTT.